The next 6 T cell receptor beta chains were all read from a single sample in a study of OX40 agonist ivuxolimab in advanced cancers. Clones were sequenced by immunoSEQ multiplex PCR, and TCRdb holds only the in-frame ones, with some missing. The sample holds approximately 60,000 clones; around four fifths are singletons and the top ten take 2.5% to 3%. The sample consisted of CD4+ or CD8+ T cells sorted from blood, taken in a trial of the OX40 agonist ivuxolimab. Every receptor here comes from an adult with an advanced solid tumor such as melanoma, head and neck, liver or kidney cancer.

The chain has TRBV18 and TRBJ1-1, with 11 bases matching TRBD1. Germline CDR1 reads KGHSH; CDR2 reads LQKENI. The junction had 10 bases not matched to a gene; V was cut back by 2 bases and J by 5 bases. The CDR3 totals 17 residues. The CDR3 DNA reads as TGTGCCAGCTCACCAGCCGGGACAGGGGGTTTAGGAACTGAAGCTTTCTTT. Translation: CASSPAGTGGLGTEAFF.

This clone has a single count. The J gene is TRBJ2-4, the V gene TRBV30; 7 bases fit TRBD2. CDR3 size: 12 residues. The germline gives CDR1 GTSNPN, CDR2 SVGIG (reference sequence). The V gene end was trimmed by 1 base and the J gene end by 9 bases; junction bases not matched to a gene: 3. This CDR3 is CAWSAPGGIQYF. In DNA form, the CDR3 reads TGTGCCTGGAGTGCCCCGGGGGGCATTCAGTACTTC.

The genes are TRBV28 and TRBJ1-2; weak D call: TRBD1 (5 bases). V was clipped by 2 bases and J by 4 bases, with 23 bases between them. The CDR3 spans 18 residues. Germline CDR1 MDHEN, CDR2 SYDVKM. The CDR3 protein is CASSLTVKGASKFYGYTF. DNA of the CDR3: TGTGCCAGCAGTTTAACGGTCAAAGGGGCGAGTAAGTTCTATGGCTACACCTTC.

This clone was counted only a few times. This chain joins TRBV27 and TRBJ1-1; D gene ambiguous. The V end was cut by 5 bases, the J end by 0 bases, with 7 bases between. The germline V gene encodes CDR1 MNHEY and CDR2 SMNVEV (reference sequence). The CDR3 sequence is 13 residues long. As DNA, the CDR3 is TGTGCCAGCAGTATCAAGATGAACACTGAAGCTTTCTTT. Its protein product is CASSIKMNTEAFF.

As DNA, the CDR3 is TGTGCCAGCAGCGTAGCAATCAGCGCGGGGGACAATGAGCAGTTCTTC. Translating gives CASSVAISAGDNEQFF. The chain has TRBV9 and TRBJ2-1; TRBD2 agrees at 7 bases. From germline, CDR1 is SGDLS and CDR2 YYNGEE. The V and J ends lost 0 bases and 5 bases, in that order; junction bases with no gene match: 8. CDR3 size: 16 residues.

The gene calls are TRBV5-1 and TRBJ2-5; 13 nucleotides agree with TRBD2. This CDR3 has 17 residues. The junction had 10 bases not matched to a gene; V was cut back by 3 bases and J by 5 bases. Germline lookup yields CDR1 SGHRS and CDR2 YFSETQ. In DNA form, the CDR3 reads TGCGCCAGCAGCTACCGACTAGCGGGGGGTCGTGTGGAGACCCAGTACTTC. It is translated as CASSYRLAGGRVETQYF.